The T cell receptor beta chain under discussion was sequenced for a study of beta chain features in type 1 diabetes. Whole-study context: On cell yields, gender and age, patients and healthy donors were similar. Study results and limitations: Researchers report that Type 1 diabetes patients had moderately but significantly shorter TCRB CDR3s across all four CD4+ subsets. A pattern of fewer insertions and more deletions at VDJ junctions was seen in type 1 diabetes patients. The study found that naive, central memory and Treg TCRB repertoires appeared more similar in patients than in healthy donors.

On this clone itself: The antigen is undetermined.

V was clipped by 2 bases and J by 4 bases; unmatched bases: 0. This CDR3 spans 15 amino acids. CDR1 and CDR2 from the germline V gene are SNHLY and FYNNEI. Isolated RNA was reverse transcribed in full, so expressed TCRB transcripts were sequenced. TCRdb keeps only in-frame clones here, not all; method: immunoSEQ multiplex PCR. The table has around 650,000 clones, around 12% seen once. CD45RO/CCR7/CD25/CD127/CD95/CD27 staining was used to isolate CD4+ naive, central memory, regulatory and stem cell-like memory cells by sorting. Source material: naive CD4+ T cells from blood. This sequence originates from a man younger than 45 with type 1 diabetes. The chain has TRBV2 and TRBJ2-2; 11 nucleotides align to TRBD2. The CDR3 region has the DNA TGTGCCAGCAGTGAACTAGCGGGGGGCACCGGGGAGCTGTTTTTT. Translation gives CASSELAGGTGELFF.